This T cell receptor (beta chain) originates from a study of cytomegalovirus exposure and HLA in healthy donors. In the study overall: A prior study identified 120 million or so unique TCR beta sequences from roughly 180 million T cells. Notes on the study in general: Most TCR sequences showed up rarely, but some public TCRs showed up in many donors. Cytomegalovirus association was listed for around 170 TCR beta chains. There were some V segments, including TRBV6-2 and TRBV6-3, excluded as indistinguishable.

In the PCR, 60 Vbeta and 13 Jbeta primers were used. Assay: immunoSEQ multiplex PCR; the TCRdb copy retains only in-frame clones and omits some. The table shows around 250,000 clones, with roughly 91% occurring only once. Concerning this clone itself: What it recognizes is unknown.

The CDR3 is made up of 15 amino acids. CDR1 and CDR2 from the germline V gene are SGHNT and YENEEA. The trim removed 5 bases at V and 5 bases at J, leaving 5 bases unmatched. The V call is TRBV11-3, the J call TRBJ2-2, with 10 positions matching TRBD1. The sequence came from a girl aged 2 to 10 in good health and CMV-seronegative. The sample was PBMCs. The CDR3 DNA sequence: TGTGCCAGCAGCGATCGGGACAGGGGAACCGGGGAGCTGTTTTTT. Translating it yields CASSDRDRGTGELFF.